This T cell receptor (beta chain) was recorded in a study of shared clonotypes between healthy human individuals. It was CD45RO-negative cells, positively selected for CCR7, that made up naive CD8 cells, with terminally differentiated effector memory CD45RA+ cells excluded. Germline V CDR1 and CDR2: SGDLS, YYNGEE. The J segment lost 4 bases and the V segment lost 3 bases, leaving 6 bases of the junction unmatched. This CDR3 is 15 amino acids long. Remarks on this clone: Its antigen is currently unknown.

Regarding the study as a whole: Roughly 5.3% of naive CD4 clonotypes were common to a few donors.

Genomic DNA of each subset was evenly split across several immunoSEQ plates. This table comes from immunoSEQ multiplex PCR, and its TCRdb copy is limited to in-frame clones, with some not included. This table holds under 700,000 clones, about 95% found once. Sequencing used naive CD8+ T cells sorted from blood. The sequence was collected from a young woman in good health. The chain recombines TRBV9 with TRBJ2-7; 11 nucleotides match TRBD2. The chain's CDR3 is CASSAGLADHYEQYF. In DNA, the CDR3 is TGTGCCAGCAGCGCGGGACTAGCGGACCATTACGAGCAGTACTTC. The whole variable domain, filled in from reference TRBV9 and TRBJ2-7, reads DSGVTQTPKHLITATGQRVTLRCSPRSGDLSVYWYQQSLDQGLQFLIQYYNGEERAKGNILERFSAQQFPDLHSELNLSSLELGDSALYFCASSAGLADHYEQYFGPGTRLTVT.